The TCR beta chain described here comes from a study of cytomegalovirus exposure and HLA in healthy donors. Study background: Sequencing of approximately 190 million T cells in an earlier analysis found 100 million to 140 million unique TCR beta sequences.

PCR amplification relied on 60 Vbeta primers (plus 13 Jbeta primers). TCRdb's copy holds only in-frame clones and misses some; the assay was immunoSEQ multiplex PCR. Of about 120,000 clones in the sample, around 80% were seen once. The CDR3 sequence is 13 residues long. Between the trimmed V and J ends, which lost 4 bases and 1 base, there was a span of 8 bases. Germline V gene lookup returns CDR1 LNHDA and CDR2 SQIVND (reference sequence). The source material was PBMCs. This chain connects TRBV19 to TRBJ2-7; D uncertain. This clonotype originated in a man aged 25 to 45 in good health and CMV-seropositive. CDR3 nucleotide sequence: TGTGCCAGTAGTAGAGACGGTTCCTACGAGCAGTACTTC. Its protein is CASSRDGSYEQYF.